Sequencing of this TCR beta chain was carried out in a study of cytomegalovirus exposure and HLA in healthy donors. Study context: As released early, the data held about 85 million unique TCRs from HLA-typed donors. General study points: Most subjects had HLA-A and HLA-B alleles reportedly predicted accurately by TCR beta sequences. Listed as cytomegalovirus-associated were 150 to 200 TCR beta chains. One cluster of highly shared sequence variants probably arose as a sequencing artifact.

In the PCR, 60 Vbeta and 13 Jbeta primers were used. Sequencing was performed with immunoSEQ multiplex PCR; in TCRdb, only in-frame clones are kept and a portion is missing. This sample has 99,000 or so clones, with over 80% found just once. The CDR3 contains 14 residues. Germline loops: CDR1 SEHNR, CDR2 FQNEAQ (reference sequence). V was pared by 2 bases and J by 5 bases, with 11 bases between. Notes on this clone: Its antigen is unknown.

Sequencing was performed on PBMCs. V and J are TRBV7-9 and TRBJ2-3, with TRBD1 as a possible D gene (5 bases). This receptor was taken from a man aged 18 to 35 in good health and CMV-seronegative. The CDR3 is CASSLSRVEDTQYF. CDR3 nucleotide sequence: TGTGCCAGCAGCTTAAGCAGGGTGGAAGATACGCAGTATTTT. Full variable domain (rest looked up from reference TRBV7-9 and TRBJ2-3): DTGVSQNPRHKITKRGQNVTFRCDPISEHNRLYWYRQTLGQGPEFLTYFQNEAQLEKSRLLSDRFSAERPKGSFSTLEIQRTEQGDSAMYLCASSLSRVEDTQYFGPGTRLTVL.